The 18 T cell receptor beta chains reported below all come from one sample, sequenced in a study of chemoradiotherapy in HPV16-positive cancers (dated by TCRdb to the early 2020s). To prepare the library, the immunoSEQ multiplex PCR assay was applied. Held by TCRdb, this immuneACCESS table contains in-frame sequences only and omits some clones. Under half of the omission traces to an unresolved V gene where checked; the cause of the rest is unknown. This sample is represented by some 5,700 clones; roughly two thirds of them were singletons. The top ten clones comprise less than 35% of the sample. The sample was tumor tissue, taken from a patient who underwent chemoradiotherapy. These receptor sequences come from a human donor with HPV-associated anogenital cancer.

The genes are TRBV11-3 and TRBJ2-7, with 13 bases identical to TRBD2. V gave up 8 bases and J gave up 3 bases; unmatched junction bases: 4. The germline V gene has CDR1 SGHNT and CDR2 YENEEA. This CDR3 spans 14 amino acids. The CDR3 protein is CASSRTSGSYEQYF. The CDR3 DNA sequence: TGTGCCAGCTCAAGGACTAGCGGGAGCTACGAGCAGTACTTC.

The gene calls are TRBV4-2 and TRBJ2-7, with TRBD2 matching over 7 bases. V was pared by 0 bases and J by 7 bases, with 6 bases of the junction left unmatched. The CDR3 covers 14 residues. Germline V CDR1 and CDR2: LGHNA, YNFKEQ. As DNA, the CDR3 is TGTGCCAGCAGCCAAGAAAGCGGGAACGGAGAGCAGTACTTC. This codes for CASSQESGNGEQYF.

The gene calls are TRBV11-2 and TRBJ1-5, with 9 bases lining up with TRBD1. The J segment lost 4 bases and the V segment lost 0 bases, leaving 1 base of the junction unmatched. There are 15 residues in the CDR3. The germline gives CDR1 SGHAT, CDR2 FQNNGV. CDR3 in amino acids: CASSLEDRGNQPQHF. CDR3 nucleotides: TGTGCCAGCAGCTTAGAGGACAGGGGAAATCAGCCCCAGCATTTT.

The rearrangement links TRBV7-9 to TRBJ1-3, with D unclear. CDR1 and CDR2 (germline): SEHNR, FQNEAQ (reference sequence). Trimming stripped 2 bases from V and 0 bases from J, with 8 bases between. The CDR3 is 15 amino acids. This CDR3 is CASSLSGSSGNTIYF. CDR3 in DNA: TGTGCCAGCAGCTTATCAGGAAGCTCTGGAAACACCATATATTTT.

The chain links TRBV27 to TRBJ2-7; D not resolved. V gave up 5 bases and J gave up 6 bases, with 14 bases separating them. The CDR3 totals 13 residues. Germline loops: CDR1 MNHEY, CDR2 SMNVEV (reference sequence). CDR3 DNA: TGTGCCAGCAGTGCTACCTACTTGAGCGAGCAGTACTTC. This encodes CASSATYLSEQYF.

Only one count was recorded for this clone. The chain uses TRBV11-2 and TRBJ2-7, with D unresolved. CDR1 is SGHAT and CDR2 is FQNNGV in the germline V gene. The CDR3 is 11 residues long. With 2 bases removed from V and 5 bases from J, the gap between germline ends came to 4 bases. The CDR3 here is CASSLRDEQYF. DNA of the CDR3: TGTGCCAGCAGCTTACGGGACGAGCAGTACTTC.

The rearrangement joins TRBV2 to TRBJ1-1; weak D call: TRBD1 (5 bases). Germline CDR1 SNHLY, CDR2 FYNNEI. The CDR3 is made up of 14 amino acids. The V end was cut by 11 bases, the J end by 0 bases, with 16 bases between. The CDR3 bases are TGTGCCTGCCGGCAGGGCCGCATGAACACTGAAGCTTTCTTT. Amino acid sequence: CACRQGRMNTEAFF.

This clone was recorded only once. The chain uses TRBV11-3 and TRBJ2-7; no reliable D call. There are 16 residues in the CDR3. CDR1 is SGHNT, CDR2 YENEEA, per germline. V was trimmed by 1 base and J by 0 bases, leaving 13 bases between them. CDR3 protein: CASSLGSPKVSYEQYF. The CDR3 DNA reads TGTGCCAGCAGCTTAGGTTCACCAAAGGTCTCCTACGAGCAGTACTTC.

CDR3 DNA sequence: TGTGCCAGCAGCTTAACCCAAACCACCGGGGAGCTGTTTTTT. It translates to CASSLTQTTGELFF. The V gene is TRBV7-9, the J gene TRBJ2-2, with D unresolved. CDR1 and CDR2 (germline): SEHNR, FQNEAQ (reference sequence). This CDR3 has 14 residues. Deletions cut 2 bases from V and 4 bases from J, with 8 bases between. The complete variable domain, with remaining parts taken from reference TRBV7-9 and TRBJ2-2, reads DTGVSQNPRHKITKRGQNVTFRCDPISEHNRLYWYRQTLGQGPEFLTYFQNEAQLEKSRLLSDRFSAERPKGSFSTLEIQRTEQGDSAMYLCASSLTQTTGELFFGEGSRLTVL.

The genes are TRBV15 and TRBJ1-5; D unresolved. The germline V gene has CDR1 LNHNV and CDR2 YYDKDF (reference sequence). The CDR3 contains 15 residues. V shed 5 bases and J shed 6 bases, with 17 bases lying between them. Written as DNA, the CDR3 is TGTGCCACCAGCGTTATTGGGAGGGAGAGTCAGCCCCAGCATTTT. Amino acid sequence: CATSVIGRESQPQHF.

The chain couples TRBV28 to TRBJ2-7, with D possibly being TRBD2 (6 bases). Trimming pared 5 bases from V and 4 bases from J, leaving 21 bases between. In germline, CDR1 is MDHEN, CDR2 SYDVKM. The CDR3 sequence is 16 residues long. CDR3 protein: CASSRRGTHMPYEQYF. The CDR3 DNA reads as TGTGCCAGCAGTCGACGGGGGACCCATATGCCTTACGAGCAGTACTTC.

The V gene is TRBV7-2, the J gene TRBJ2-7; D uncertain. Germline CDR1 is SGHTA and CDR2 is FQGNSA. V was cut by 3 bases and J by 4 bases, with 13 bases left in between. This CDR3 comprises 14 residues. CDR3 nucleotide sequence: TGTGCCAGCAGCTTGACTTCTCCGGCGTACGAGCAGTACTTC. This encodes CASSLTSPAYEQYF.

The J gene is TRBJ2-6, the V gene TRBV30, with 8 bases matching TRBD1. CDR3 length equals 16 residues. The trim removed 2 bases at V and 2 bases at J, leaving 5 bases unmatched. Germline-derived CDR1 and CDR2 are GTSNPN and SVGIG (reference sequence). CDR3: CAWSWTGNTGANVLTF. In DNA form, the CDR3 reads TGTGCCTGGAGTTGGACAGGGAACACTGGGGCCAACGTCCTGACTTTC.

V is TRBV2 and J is TRBJ2-6; 10 bases agree with TRBD1. The germline gives CDR1 SNHLY, CDR2 FYNNEI. After removal of 7 bases from V and 3 bases from J, the junction contained 6 bases not matched to a gene. This CDR3 has 16 amino acids. CDR3 residues: CASKRQGALGANVLTF. The CDR3 bases are TGTGCCAGCAAACGACAGGGGGCGCTTGGGGCCAACGTCCTGACTTTC.

This chain uses TRBV28 with TRBJ2-7, with D unresolved. CDR3 length: 13 residues. CDR1 and CDR2 from the germline V gene are MDHEN and SYDVKM. V was trimmed by 8 bases and J by 2 bases, leaving 13 bases between them. CDR3 DNA sequence: TGTGCCAGCGAGGATCGACCGACCTACGAGCAGTACTTC. Translating gives CASEDRPTYEQYF.

The gene calls are TRBV6-1 and TRBJ1-5; 9 nucleotides line up with TRBD1. Per the germline V gene, CDR1 is MNHNS and CDR2 is SASEGT. The V gene end was trimmed by 7 bases and the J gene end by 4 bases; junction bases not matched to a gene: 5. CDR3 length: 14 amino acids. CDR3 coding DNA: TGTGCCAGCAACCCGGGACAGGGTAATCAGCCCCAGCATTTT. It translates to CASNPGQGNQPQHF.

The chain combines TRBV6-5 with TRBJ1-2; no firm D call. The CDR3 has 12 amino acids. Trimming took off 6 bases at V and 6 bases at J, with 11 bases between the two ends. CDR1 and CDR2 from the germline V gene are MNHEY and SVGAGI. The CDR3: CASSSNSDGYTF. The CDR3 DNA reads as TGTGCCAGCAGCTCCAATTCCGATGGCTACACCTTC.

This clone was seen only once. V usage is TRBV11-3 and J usage is TRBJ1-1, with D hard to call. The CDR3 covers 11 residues. CDR1 and CDR2 (germline): SGHNT, YENEEA. Trimming stripped 3 bases from V and 6 bases from J, with 5 bases between. The CDR3 sequence is CASSLLSEAFF. As DNA, the CDR3 is TGTGCCAGCAGCTTGTTGTCTGAAGCTTTCTTT.